The present T cell receptor beta chain was sequenced within a study of graft-versus-host responses after intestinal transplantation. Study-wide context: Transplants given to recipients were multivisceral, liver-intestinal, or isolated intestinal. Following induction with anti-thymocyte globulin, all recipients were given tacrolimus and steroids for about three years. Study-wide results and caveats: GvH clones were identified in recipient marrow, with some first appearing in ileum or blood. Among circulating GvH clones, peak levels were associated with early post-transplant declines in HvG clones.

Turning to this clone: Its matching antigen is unknown.

V gave up 6 bases and J gave up 8 bases; unmatched junction bases: 6. The CDR3 extends over 14 amino acids. The germline CDR1 and CDR2 sequences are MDHEN and SYDVKM. Produced via immunoSEQ multiplex PCR; TCRdb's table is partial and in-frame only. The sample records tens of thousands of clones, 89% being singletons. Processed graft tissue released its intraepithelial and lamina propria lymphocytes. This chain links TRBV28 with TRBJ1-4, with 10 bases lining up with TRBD1. This clonotype was sampled from a human patient who received an intestinal transplant, so some T cells may come from the graft donor. The input for sequencing was ileum tissue, taken around 350 days after transplant. CDR3 coding DNA: TGTGCCAGCAGGCCGGACAGGGGGGACGAAAAACTGTTTTTT. Its protein product is CASRPDRGDEKLFF.